The clone carrying this TCR beta chain was recorded many times. Its antigen is unknown. Trimming removed 8 bases from V and 6 bases from J, with 13 bases in between. This CDR3 has 11 residues. Looked up from germline, CDR1 is GTSNPN and CDR2 is SVGIG (reference sequence). RNA transcripts were the source from which TCR beta CDR3 regions were amplified. An opening RT-PCR round employed HTBI primers and preceded a second-round multiplex PCR. A single record per CDR3 protein comes from TCRdb applying MiXCR to the multiplex PCR reads. The sample gives some 400,000 distinct CDR3 sequences, 15% to 20% of which show up once; 1.6% is in the top ten. This entry is derived from a study of Graves' ophthalmopathy and Graves' hyperthyroidism. Study conclusions and caveats: Blood also carried most expanded thyroid clonotypes exceeding 0.001 frequency.

Excluded were patients with other autoimmune diseases, uncontrolled infections, pregnancy or lactation. This receptor was identified in a woman aged 18-29 years with Graves' ophthalmopathy. The chain joins TRBV30 to TRBJ1-1; D not resolved. The sample was peripheral blood. The CDR3 region is CAGTRTAEAFF. CDR3 coding DNA: TGTGCCGGAACACGTACGGCTGAAGCTTTCTTT.